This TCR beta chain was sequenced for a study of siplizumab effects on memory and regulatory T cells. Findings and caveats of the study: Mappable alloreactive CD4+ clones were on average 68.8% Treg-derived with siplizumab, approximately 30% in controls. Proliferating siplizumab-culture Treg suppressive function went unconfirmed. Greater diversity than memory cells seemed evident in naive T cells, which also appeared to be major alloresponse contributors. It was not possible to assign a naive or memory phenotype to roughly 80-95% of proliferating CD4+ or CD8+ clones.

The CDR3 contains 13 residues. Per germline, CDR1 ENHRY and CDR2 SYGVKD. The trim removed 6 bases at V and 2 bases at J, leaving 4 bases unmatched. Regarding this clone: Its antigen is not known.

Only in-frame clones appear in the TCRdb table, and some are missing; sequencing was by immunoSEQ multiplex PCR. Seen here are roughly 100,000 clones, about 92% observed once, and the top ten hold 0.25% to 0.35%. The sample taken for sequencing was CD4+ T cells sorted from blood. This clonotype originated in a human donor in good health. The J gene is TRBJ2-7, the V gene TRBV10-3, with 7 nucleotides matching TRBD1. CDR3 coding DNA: TGTGCCATCAGGAGTACAGGGGCCTACGAGCAGTACTTC. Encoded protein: CAIRSTGAYEQYF.